The subject of this entry is one T cell receptor beta chain. Using immunoSEQ multiplex PCR, the repertoire was profiled, and TCRdb retains in-frame clones only, with some absent. The sample has fewer than 30,000 clones; around 53% are singletons. This entry is derived from a study of early stage breast cancer tumors. This CDR3 comprises 15 residues. Trimming took 7 bases from V and 5 from J, leaving 19 bases between them. CDR1 and CDR2 from the germline V gene are LNHDA and SQIVND (reference sequence). The TCR was taken from a person between 50 and 60 years old with breast cancer. What was sequenced was breast tumor tissue. This sequence joins TRBV19 and TRBJ2-3; the D gene is possibly TRBD1 (5 bases). The CDR3 bases are TGTGCCAGTACCCAGCGCGGTGCTAGGGGAGATACGCAGTATTTT. It is translated as CASTQRGARGDTQYF.